Given below is one TCR beta chain in context. The data originate from a study of blood T cell repertoires in COVID-19. Profiled with immunoSEQ multiplex PCR; TCRdb holds only in-frame clones, not every one. The data show roughly 220,000 clones, 80% to 90% seen once. The CDR3 sequence is 15 residues long. Germline CDR1 and CDR2: MNHEY and SVGEGT. With 1 base removed from V and 4 bases from J, the gap between germline ends came to 14 bases. The TCR sequence derives from a man between 25 and 39 years old who had recovered from COVID-19. This chain links TRBV6-2 or TRBV6-3 with TRBJ2-7, with D perhaps TRBD1 (6 bases). Material for sequencing was peripheral blood. The CDR3 here is CASSYYQDRGYEQYF. The CDR3 coding sequence is TGTGCCAGCAGTTACTATCAGGACAGAGGTTACGAGCAGTACTTC.